This T cell receptor (beta chain) was sequenced during a study of shared clonotypes between healthy human individuals (dated by TCRdb to the early 2020s). Regarding the research as a whole: The cohort comprised two women and three men aged 18 to 49 years. Libraries were prepared and TCR repertoires were sequenced by different laboratories using diverse techniques, in order to increase sequencing depth and limit assay-specific biases. The study deeply sequenced blood TCR repertoires of five healthy adults to estimate repertoire size and the extent of clonotype sharing between individuals. Each donor's leukapheresis produced roughly between about 0.8 and 8.9 billion PBMCs. Findings and caveats that apply to the study as a whole: Because the study included only a small number of donors, the genetic and exposure-history diversity represented was limited. Pairwise subsampling led to the expectation that sequencing depth would affect the degree of clonotype sharing among donors. Sampling was restricted to blood, and TCR repertoires in tissues likely differ from the TCR repertoires found in blood.

Donors were healthy HIV-negative adults with no recently reported acute infections or vaccinations. Every donor was a Caucasian adult residing in Nashville, Tennessee, USA. For unsorted samples, about 87 million PBMCs were counted, and genomic DNA was extracted using the QIAamp DNA Blood Mini kit. After blood collection by leukapheresis, PBMCs were isolated using Ficoll-Histopaque density gradient centrifugation and then cryopreserved in the vapor phase of liquid nitrogen. TCR CDR3 regions were amplified from genomic DNA by multiplex PCR using the deep immunoSEQ assay. Extracted genomic DNA from each cell subset was distributed evenly across all wells of several immunoSEQ 96-well plates, and each plate was treated as a replicate. For unsorted PBMC, each replicate PCR was loaded with 300 ng genomic DNA, equivalent to 25,000 to 35,000 T cell genomes. Genomic DNA from unsorted PBMC was sequenced over ten immunoSEQ deep assay plates. The purified libraries were quantified using a Qubit 3.0 fluorometer, sized with a Bioanalyzer 2100, and then quantified again using the KAPA Library Quantification kit. A separate single-read 150-cycle Illumina NextSeq 550 flow cell was used to sequence each immunoSEQ 96-well plate. The published analysis was carried out like this. Because the immunoSEQ output held only junctional sequences and lacked quality scores, the filtering could not match the filtering applied to full-length reads. To assign V/J genes and CDR3, sequences were annotated using PyIR, a Python wrapper for IgBLAST v1.9, with IMGT germline references. Any read was removed if the V/J assignment was weak (E-value above 1e-6), the CDR3 was missing, or the read contained stop codons, out-of-frame junctions, or ambiguous translated residues. A V3J clonotype was defined by an identical inferred V gene, J gene, and CDR3 amino acid sequence. Percentage overlap between repertoires was calculated by dividing the number of shared unique clonotypes by the size of the smaller repertoire. Repertoire richness was assessed with RTK rarefaction, the Chao1 estimator, and Recon v2.1 estimates of unobserved clonotypes. TCRdb holds this immuneACCESS table with in-frame rearrangements only. Some clones are missing; in checked studies, unresolved V genes explain under half, and the rest has no known cause. The V and J calls and the clone size are those of that table, but D and trimming were determined from the DNA. Counted in this sample were 520,000 or so clones; approximately 85% of them appeared once. The top ten hold over 10% of the sample.

CDR3 length: 13 amino acids, cysteine to phenylalanine. The kept DNA is CDR3 alone, 39 bases in frame from the first base. The V and J ends are trimmed by 6 bases and 5 bases, leaving 13 bases between them. As encoded in the germline V gene (reference sequence), CDR1 is LNHDA while CDR2 is SQIVND. Regarding this clone: Its target antigen remains unknown. No much larger clonotype is one base removed from it; base qualities were not supplied.

Source material: PBMCs. The V and J genes are TRBV19 and TRBJ1-1, with no confident D gene call. The clonotype originates from a woman in her 40s in good health. Some clones in this sample may be carry-over from other donors' samples. The CDR3: CASSPGVTTEAFF. The nucleotide sequence reads TGTGCCAGTAGCCCCGGGGTAACGACTGAAGCTTTCTTT.